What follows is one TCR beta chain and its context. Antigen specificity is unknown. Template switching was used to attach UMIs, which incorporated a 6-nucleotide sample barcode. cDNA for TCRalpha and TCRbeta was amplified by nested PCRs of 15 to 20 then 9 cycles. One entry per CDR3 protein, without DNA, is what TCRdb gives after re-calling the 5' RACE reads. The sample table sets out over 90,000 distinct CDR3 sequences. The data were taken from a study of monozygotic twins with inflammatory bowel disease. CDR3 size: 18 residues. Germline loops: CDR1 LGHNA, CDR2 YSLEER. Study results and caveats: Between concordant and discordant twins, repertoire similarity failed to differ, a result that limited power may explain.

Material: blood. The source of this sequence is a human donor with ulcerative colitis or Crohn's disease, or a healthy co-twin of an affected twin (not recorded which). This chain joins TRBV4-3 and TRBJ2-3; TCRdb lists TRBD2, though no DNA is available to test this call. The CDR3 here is CASQLAGEDRFGTDTQYF.